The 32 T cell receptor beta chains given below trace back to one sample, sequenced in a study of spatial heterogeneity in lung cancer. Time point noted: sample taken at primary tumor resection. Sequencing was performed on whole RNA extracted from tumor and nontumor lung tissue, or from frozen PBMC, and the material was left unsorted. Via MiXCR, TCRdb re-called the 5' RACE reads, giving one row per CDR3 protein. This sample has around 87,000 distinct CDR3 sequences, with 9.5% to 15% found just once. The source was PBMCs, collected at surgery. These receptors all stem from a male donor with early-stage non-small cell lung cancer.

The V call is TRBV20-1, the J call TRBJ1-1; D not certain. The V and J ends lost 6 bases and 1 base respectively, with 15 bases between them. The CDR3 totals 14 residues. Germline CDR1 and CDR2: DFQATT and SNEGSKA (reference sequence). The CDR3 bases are TGCAGTGCAGACGGGAGTCTGGCGAACACTGAAGCTTTCTTT. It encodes CSADGSLANTEAFF.

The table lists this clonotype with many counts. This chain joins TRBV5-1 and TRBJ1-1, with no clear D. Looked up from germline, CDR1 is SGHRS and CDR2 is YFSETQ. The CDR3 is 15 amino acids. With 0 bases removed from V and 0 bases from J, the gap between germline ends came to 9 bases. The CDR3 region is CASSLVPGVNTEAFF. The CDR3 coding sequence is TGCGCCAGCAGCTTGGTTCCGGGTGTGAACACTGAAGCTTTCTTT. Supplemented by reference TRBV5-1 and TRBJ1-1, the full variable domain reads KAGVTQTPRYLIKTRGQQVTLSCSPISGHRSVSWYQQTPGQGLQFLFEYFSETQRNKGNFPGRFSGRQFSNSRSEMNVSTLELGDSALYLCASSLVPGVNTEAFFGQGTRLTVV.

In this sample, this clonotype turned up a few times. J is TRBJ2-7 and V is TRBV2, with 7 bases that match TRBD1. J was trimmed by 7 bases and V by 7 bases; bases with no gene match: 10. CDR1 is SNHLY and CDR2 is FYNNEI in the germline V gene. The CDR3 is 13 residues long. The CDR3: CASMYQGVGEQYF. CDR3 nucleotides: TGTGCCAGCATGTATCAGGGGGTCGGGGAGCAGTACTTC.

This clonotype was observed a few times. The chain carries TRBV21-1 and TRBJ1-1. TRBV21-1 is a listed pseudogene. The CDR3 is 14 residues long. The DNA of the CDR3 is TGTGCCAGCAGCAAAGACACGCGGGGCACTGAAGCTTTCTTT. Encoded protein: CASSKDTRGTEAFF.

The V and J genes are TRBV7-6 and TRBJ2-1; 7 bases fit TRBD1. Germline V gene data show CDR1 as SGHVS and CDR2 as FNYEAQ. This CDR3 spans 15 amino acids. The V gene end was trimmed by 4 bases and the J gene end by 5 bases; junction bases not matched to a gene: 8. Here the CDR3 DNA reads TGTGCCAGCAGCTCGGGCCGGACAGGAAACAATGAGCAGTTCTTC. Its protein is CASSSGRTGNNEQFF.

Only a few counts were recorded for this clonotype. CDR3: CASSQADTLSYEQYF. The CDR3 DNA sequence: TGCGCCAGCAGCCAAGCAGACACCCTCTCCTACGAGCAGTACTTC. The chain joins TRBV4-1 to TRBJ2-7; the D is unclear. The CDR3 has 15 amino acids. Germline lookup yields CDR1 MGHRA and CDR2 YSYEKL. Trimming took off 1 base at V and 0 bases at J, with 10 bases between the two ends.

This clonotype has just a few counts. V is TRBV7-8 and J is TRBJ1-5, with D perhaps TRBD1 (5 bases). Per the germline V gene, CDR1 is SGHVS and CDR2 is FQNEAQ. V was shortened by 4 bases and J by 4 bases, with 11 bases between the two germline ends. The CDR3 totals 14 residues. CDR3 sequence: CASSSDTANQPQHF. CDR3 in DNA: TGTGCCAGCAGCTCGGACACCGCTAATCAGCCCCAGCATTTT.

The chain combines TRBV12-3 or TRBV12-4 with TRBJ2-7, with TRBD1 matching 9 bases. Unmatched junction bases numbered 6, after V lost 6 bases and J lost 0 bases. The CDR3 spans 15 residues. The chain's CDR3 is CASRKTGGLSYEQYF. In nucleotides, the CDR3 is TGTGCCAGCAGGAAGACAGGGGGGCTCTCCTACGAGCAGTACTTC.

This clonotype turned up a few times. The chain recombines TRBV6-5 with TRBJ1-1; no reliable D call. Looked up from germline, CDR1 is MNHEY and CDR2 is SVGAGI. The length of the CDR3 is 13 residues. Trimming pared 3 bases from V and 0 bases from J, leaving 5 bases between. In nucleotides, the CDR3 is TGTGCCAGCAGTTATAGTCTGAACACTGAAGCTTTCTTT. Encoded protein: CASSYSLNTEAFF.

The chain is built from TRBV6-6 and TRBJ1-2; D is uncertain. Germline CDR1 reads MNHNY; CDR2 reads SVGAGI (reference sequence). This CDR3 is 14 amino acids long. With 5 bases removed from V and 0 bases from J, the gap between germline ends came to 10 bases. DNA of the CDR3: TGTGCCAGCAGTGTCCGGACCACTAACTATGGCTACACCTTC. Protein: CASSVRTTNYGYTF.

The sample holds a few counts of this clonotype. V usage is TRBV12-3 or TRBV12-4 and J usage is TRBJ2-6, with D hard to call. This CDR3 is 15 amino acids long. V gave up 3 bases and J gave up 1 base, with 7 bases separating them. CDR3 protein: CASSLAVSGANVLTF. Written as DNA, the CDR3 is TGTGCCAGCAGTTTGGCCGTATCTGGGGCCAACGTCCTGACTTTC.

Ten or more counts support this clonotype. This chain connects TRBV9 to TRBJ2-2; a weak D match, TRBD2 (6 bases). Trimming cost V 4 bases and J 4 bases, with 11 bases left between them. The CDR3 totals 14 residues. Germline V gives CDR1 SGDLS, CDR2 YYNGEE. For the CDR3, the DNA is TGTGCCAGCAGCCGGGAGCCTGCCACCGGGGAGCTGTTTTTT. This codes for CASSREPATGELFF.

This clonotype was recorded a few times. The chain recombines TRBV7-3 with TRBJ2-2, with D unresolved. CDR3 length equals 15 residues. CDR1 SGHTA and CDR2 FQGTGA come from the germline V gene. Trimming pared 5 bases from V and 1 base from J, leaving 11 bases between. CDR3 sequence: CASSPMTRNTGELFF. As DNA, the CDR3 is TGTGCCAGCAGCCCTATGACCCGGAACACCGGGGAGCTGTTTTTT.

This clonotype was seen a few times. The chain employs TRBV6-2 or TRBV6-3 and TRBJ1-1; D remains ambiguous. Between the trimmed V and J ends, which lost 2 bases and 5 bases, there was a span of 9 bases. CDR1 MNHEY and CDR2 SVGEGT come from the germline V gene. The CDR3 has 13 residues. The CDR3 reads CASSYVGRTEAFF. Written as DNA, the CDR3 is TGTGCCAGCAGTTACGTGGGAAGGACTGAAGCTTTCTTT.

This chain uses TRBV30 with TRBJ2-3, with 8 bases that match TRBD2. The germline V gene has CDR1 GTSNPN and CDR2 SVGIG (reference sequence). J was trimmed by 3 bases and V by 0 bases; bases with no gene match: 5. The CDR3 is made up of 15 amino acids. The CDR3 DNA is TGTGCCTGGAGTGTACGACGCGGGAGGACAGATACGCAGTATTTT. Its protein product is CAWSVRRGRTDTQYF. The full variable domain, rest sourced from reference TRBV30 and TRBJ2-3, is SQTIHQWPATLVQPVGSPLSLECTVEGTSNPNLYWYRQAAGRGLQLLFYSVGIGQISSEVPQNLSASRPQDRQFILSSKKLLLSDSGFYLCAWSVRRGRTDTQYFGPGTRLTVL.

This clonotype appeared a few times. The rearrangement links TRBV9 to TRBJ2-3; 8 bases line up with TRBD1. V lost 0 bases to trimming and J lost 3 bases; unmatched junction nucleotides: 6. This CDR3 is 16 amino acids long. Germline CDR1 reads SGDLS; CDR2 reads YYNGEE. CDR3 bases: TGTGCCAGCAGCGTAGGGATTGGACAGGGAACAGATACGCAGTATTTT. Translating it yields CASSVGIGQGTDTQYF.

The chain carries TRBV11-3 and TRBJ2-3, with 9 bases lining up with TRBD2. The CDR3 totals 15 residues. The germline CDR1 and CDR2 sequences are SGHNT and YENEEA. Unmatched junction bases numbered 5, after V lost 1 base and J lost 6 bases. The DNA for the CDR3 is TGTGCCAGCAGCTTAGTTGGCGGGGGGGCGGATACGCAGTATTTT. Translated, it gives CASSLVGGGADTQYF.

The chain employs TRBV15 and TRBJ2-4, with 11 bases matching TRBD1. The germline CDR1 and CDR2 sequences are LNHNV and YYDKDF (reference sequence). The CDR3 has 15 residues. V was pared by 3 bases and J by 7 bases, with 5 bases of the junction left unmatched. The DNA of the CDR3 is TGTGCCACCAGCAGGGACAGGGGGCCCGAGAACATTCAGTACTTC. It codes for CATSRDRGPENIQYF. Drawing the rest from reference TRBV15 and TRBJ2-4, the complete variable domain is DAMVIQNPRYQVTQFGKPVTLSCSQTLNHNVMYWYQQKSSQAPKLLFHYYDKDFNNEADTPDNFQSRRPNTSFCFLDIRSPGLGDTAMYLCATSRDRGPENIQYFGAGTRLSVL.

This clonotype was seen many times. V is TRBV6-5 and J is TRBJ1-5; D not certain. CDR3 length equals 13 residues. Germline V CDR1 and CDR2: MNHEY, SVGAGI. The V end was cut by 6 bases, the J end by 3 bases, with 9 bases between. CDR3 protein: CASRRHDNQPQHF. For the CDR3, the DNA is TGTGCCAGCAGAAGACATGACAATCAGCCCCAGCATTTT.

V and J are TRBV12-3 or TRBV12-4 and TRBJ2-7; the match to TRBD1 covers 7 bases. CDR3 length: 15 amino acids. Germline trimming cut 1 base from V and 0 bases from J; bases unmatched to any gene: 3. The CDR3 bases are TGTGCCAGCAGTTTAGGGACAGGTGACTCCTACGAGCAGTACTTC. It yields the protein CASSLGTGDSYEQYF.

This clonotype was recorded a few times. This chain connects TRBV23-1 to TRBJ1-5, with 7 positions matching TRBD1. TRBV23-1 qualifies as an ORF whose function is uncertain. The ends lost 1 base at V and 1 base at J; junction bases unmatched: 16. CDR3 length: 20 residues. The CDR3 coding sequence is TGCGCCAGCAGTCAATTACGGAGGGACAGCGGTCGGAAAAGCAATCAGCCCCAGCATTTT. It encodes CASSQLRRDSGRKSNQPQHF.

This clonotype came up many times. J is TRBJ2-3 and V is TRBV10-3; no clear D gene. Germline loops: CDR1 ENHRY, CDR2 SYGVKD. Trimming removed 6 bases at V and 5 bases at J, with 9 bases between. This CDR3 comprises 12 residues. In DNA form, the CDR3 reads TGTGCCATCAGGGGTTCAGGAGATACGCAGTATTTT. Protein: CAIRGSGDTQYF.

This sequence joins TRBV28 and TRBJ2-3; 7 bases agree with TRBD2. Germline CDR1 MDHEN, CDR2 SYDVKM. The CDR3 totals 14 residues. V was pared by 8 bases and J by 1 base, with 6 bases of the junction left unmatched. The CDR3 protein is CASPPSGGTDTQYF. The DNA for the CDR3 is TGTGCCAGCCCTCCTAGCGGAGGCACAGATACGCAGTATTTT.

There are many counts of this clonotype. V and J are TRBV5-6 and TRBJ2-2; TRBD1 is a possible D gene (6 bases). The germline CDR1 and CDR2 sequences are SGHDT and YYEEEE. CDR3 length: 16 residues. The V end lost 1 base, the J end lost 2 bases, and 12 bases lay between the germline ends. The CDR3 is CASSLPDRPNTGELFF. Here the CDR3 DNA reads TGTGCCAGCAGCTTGCCAGACAGGCCAAACACCGGGGAGCTGTTTTTT. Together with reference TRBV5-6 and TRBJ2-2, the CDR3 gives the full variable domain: DAGVTQSPTHLIKTRGQQVTLRCSPKSGHDTVSWYQQALGQGPQFIFQYYEEEERQRGNFPDRFSGHQFPNYSSELNVNALLLGDSALYLCASSLPDRPNTGELFFGEGSRLTVL.

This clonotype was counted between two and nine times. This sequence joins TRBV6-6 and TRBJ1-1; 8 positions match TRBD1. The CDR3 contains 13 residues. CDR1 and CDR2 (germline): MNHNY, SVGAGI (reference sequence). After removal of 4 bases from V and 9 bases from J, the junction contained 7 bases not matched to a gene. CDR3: CASSSGQEVQAFF. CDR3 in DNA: TGTGCCAGCAGTTCGGGACAGGAGGTTCAAGCTTTCTTT.

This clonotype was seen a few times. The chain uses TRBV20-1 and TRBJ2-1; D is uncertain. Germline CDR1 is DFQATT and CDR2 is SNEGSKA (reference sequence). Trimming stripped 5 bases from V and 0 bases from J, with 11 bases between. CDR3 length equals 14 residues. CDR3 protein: CSAPPSSSYNEQFF. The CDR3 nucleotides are TGCAGTGCTCCACCGTCATCCTCCTACAATGAGCAGTTCTTC.

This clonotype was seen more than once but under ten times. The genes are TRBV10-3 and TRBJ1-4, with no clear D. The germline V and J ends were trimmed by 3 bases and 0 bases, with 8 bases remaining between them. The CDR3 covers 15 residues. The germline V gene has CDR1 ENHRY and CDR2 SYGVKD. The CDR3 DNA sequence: TGTGCCATCAGTGACCGAACAGCAACTAATGAAAAACTGTTTTTT. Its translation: CAISDRTATNEKLFF.

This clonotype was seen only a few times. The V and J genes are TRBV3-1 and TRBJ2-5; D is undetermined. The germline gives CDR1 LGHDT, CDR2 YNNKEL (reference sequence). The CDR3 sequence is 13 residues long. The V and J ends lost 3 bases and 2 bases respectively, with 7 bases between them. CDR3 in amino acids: CASSHIRQETQYF. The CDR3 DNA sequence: TGTGCCAGCAGCCACATCAGACAAGAGACCCAGTACTTC.

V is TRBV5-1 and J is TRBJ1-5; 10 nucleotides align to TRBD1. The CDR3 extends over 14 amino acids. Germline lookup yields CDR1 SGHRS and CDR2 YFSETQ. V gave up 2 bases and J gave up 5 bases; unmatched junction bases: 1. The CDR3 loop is CASSLGQGDQPQHF. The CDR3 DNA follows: TGCGCCAGCAGCTTAGGACAGGGGGATCAGCCCCAGCATTTT.

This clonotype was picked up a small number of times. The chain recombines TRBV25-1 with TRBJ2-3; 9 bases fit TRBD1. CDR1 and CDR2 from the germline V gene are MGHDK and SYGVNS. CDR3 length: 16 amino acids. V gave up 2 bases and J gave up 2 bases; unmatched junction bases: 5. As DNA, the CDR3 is TGTGCCAGCAGTGAAAGAAGGGACAGGGCCACAGATACGCAGTATTTT. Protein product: CASSERRDRATDTQYF.

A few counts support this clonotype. CDR3 amino acids: CASSGAGGLQTQYF. The CDR3 coding sequence is TGTGCCAGCAGCGGAGCGGGGGGGTTGCAGACCCAGTACTTC. This chain uses TRBV12-3 or TRBV12-4 with TRBJ2-5; 10 bases are a match to TRBD2. With 6 bases clipped from V and 6 bases from J, the junction kept 7 bases outside the gene matches. There are 14 residues in the CDR3.

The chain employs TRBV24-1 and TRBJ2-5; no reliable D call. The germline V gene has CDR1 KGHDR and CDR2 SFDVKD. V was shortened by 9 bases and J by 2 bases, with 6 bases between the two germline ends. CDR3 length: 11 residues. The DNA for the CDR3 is TGTGCCACCTCGAAACAAGAGACCCAGTACTTC. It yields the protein CATSKQETQYF.